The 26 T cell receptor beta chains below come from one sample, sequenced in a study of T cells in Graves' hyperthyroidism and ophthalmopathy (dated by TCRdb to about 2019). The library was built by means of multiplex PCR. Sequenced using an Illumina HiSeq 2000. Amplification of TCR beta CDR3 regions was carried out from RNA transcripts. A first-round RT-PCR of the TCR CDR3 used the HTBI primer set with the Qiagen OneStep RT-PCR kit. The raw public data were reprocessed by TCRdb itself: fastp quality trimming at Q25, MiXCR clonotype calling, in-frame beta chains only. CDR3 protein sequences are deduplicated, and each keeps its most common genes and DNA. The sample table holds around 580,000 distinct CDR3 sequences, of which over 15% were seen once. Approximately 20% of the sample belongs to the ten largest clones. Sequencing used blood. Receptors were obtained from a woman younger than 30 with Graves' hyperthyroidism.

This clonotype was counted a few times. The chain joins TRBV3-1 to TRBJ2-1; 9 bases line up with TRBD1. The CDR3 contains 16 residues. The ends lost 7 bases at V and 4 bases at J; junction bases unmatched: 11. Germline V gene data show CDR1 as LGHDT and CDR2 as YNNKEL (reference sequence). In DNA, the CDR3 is TGTGCCAGCACCCCGTCCGGGACAGGGTGGTACAATGAGCAGTTCTTC. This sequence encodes CASTPSGTGWYNEQFF.

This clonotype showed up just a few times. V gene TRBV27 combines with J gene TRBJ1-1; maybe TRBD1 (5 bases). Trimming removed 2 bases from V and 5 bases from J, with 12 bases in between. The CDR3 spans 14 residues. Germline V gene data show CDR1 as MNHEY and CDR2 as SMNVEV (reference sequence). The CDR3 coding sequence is TGTGCCAGCAGTTTAAGGGGCGGGCGTACTGAAGCTTTCTTT. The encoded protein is CASSLRGGRTEAFF.

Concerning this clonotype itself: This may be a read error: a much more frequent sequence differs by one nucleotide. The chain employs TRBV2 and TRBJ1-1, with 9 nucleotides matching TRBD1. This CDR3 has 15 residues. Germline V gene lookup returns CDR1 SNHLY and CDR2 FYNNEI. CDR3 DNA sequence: TGTGCCGGCAGTGCCGAGACAGGGGGTAACACTGAAGCTTTCTTT. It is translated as CAGSAETGGNTEAFF.

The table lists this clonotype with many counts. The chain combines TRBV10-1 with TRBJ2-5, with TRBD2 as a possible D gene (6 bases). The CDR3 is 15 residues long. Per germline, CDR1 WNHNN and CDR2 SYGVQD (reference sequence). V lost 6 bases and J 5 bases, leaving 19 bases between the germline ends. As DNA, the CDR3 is TGCGCCAGCAGAACCTCTAGTGCAGGGAGGGAGACCCAGTACTTC. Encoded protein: CASRTSSAGRETQYF.

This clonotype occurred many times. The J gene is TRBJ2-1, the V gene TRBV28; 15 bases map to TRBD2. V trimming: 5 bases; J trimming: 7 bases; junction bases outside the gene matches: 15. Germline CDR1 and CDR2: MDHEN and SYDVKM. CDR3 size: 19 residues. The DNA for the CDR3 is TGTGCCAGCAGTCCTTACCGACGGACTAGCGGGAGGGTTTGGAATGAGCAGTTCTTC. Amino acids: CASSPYRRTSGRVWNEQFF.

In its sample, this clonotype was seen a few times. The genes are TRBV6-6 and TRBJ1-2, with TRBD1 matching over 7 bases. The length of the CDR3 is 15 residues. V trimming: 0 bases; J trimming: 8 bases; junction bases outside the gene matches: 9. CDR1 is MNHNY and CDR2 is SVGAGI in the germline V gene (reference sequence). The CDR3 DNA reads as TGTGCCAGCAGTTACTCGACAGGGTCGTCATACGGCTACACCTTC. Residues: CASSYSTGSSYGYTF.

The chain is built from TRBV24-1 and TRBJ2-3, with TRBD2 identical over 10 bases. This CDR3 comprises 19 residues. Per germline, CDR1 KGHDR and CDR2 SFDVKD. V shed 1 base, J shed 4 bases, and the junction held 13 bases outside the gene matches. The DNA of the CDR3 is TGTGCCACCAGTGATTTCAATAGCGGGAGGACGCCGGGCGCAGATACGCAGTATTTT. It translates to CATSDFNSGRTPGADTQYF.

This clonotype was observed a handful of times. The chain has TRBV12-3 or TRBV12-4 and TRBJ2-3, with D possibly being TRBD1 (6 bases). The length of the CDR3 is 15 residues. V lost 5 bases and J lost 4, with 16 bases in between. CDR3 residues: CASSGSIGGADTQYF. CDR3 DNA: TGTGCCAGCAGTGGGAGTATAGGGGGTGCAGATACGCAGTATTTT.

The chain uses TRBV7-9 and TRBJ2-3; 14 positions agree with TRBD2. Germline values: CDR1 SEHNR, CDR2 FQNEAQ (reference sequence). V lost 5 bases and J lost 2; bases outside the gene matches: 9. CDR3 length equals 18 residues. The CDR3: CASSHRRGLAGVTDTQYF. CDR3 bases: TGTGCCAGCAGCCATCGCCGGGGACTAGCGGGAGTCACAGATACGCAGTATTTT.

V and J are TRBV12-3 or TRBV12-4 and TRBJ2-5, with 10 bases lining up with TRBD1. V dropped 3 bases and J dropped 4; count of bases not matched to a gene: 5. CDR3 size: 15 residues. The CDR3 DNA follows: TGTGCCAGCAGTTTGTGGACAGGGGGGCGAGAGACCCAGTACTTC. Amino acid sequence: CASSLWTGGRETQYF.

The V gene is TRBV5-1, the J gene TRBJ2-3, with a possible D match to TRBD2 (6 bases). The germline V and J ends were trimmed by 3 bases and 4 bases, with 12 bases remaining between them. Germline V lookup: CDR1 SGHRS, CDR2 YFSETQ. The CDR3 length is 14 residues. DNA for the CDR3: TGCGCCAGCAGCTCAAGACAGCGGGCAGATACGCAGTATTTT. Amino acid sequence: CASSSRQRADTQYF. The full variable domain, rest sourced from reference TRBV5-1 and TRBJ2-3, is KAGVTQTPRYLIKTRGQQVTLSCSPISGHRSVSWYQQTPGQGLQFLFEYFSETQRNKGNFPGRFSGRQFSNSRSEMNVSTLELGDSALYLCASSSRQRADTQYFGPGTRLTVL.

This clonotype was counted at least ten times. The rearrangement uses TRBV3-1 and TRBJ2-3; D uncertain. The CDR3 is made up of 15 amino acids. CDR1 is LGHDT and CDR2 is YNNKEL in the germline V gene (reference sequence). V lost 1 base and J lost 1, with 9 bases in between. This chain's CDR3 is CASSQVGSGTDTQYF. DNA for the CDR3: TGTGCCAGCAGCCAAGTAGGCTCGGGCACAGATACGCAGTATTTT.

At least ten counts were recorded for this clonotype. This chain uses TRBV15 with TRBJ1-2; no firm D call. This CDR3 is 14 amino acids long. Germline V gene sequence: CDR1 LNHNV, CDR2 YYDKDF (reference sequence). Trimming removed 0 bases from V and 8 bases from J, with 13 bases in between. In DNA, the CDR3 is TGTGCCACCAGCAGAGATCCTGATGCGCACGGCTACACCTTC. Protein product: CATSRDPDAHGYTF.

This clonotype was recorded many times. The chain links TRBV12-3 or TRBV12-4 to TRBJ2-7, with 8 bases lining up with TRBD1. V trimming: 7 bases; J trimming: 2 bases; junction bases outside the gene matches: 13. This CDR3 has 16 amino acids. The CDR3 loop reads CASNTGGATITYEQYF. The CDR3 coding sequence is TGTGCCAGCAACACAGGGGGAGCCACTATTACCTACGAGCAGTACTTC.

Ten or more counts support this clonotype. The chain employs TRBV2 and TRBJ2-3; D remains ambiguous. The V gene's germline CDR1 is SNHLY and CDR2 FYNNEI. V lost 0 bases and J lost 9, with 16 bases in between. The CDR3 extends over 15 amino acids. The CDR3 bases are TGTGCCAGCAGTGAAGCGGCTACCCGGCGCGACACGCAGTATTTT. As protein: CASSEAATRRDTQYF.

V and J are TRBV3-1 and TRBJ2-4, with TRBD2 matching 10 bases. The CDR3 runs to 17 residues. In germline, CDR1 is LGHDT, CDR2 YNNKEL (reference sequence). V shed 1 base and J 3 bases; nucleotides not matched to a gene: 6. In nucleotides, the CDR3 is TGTGCCAGCAGCCAAGTAAGCGGGGGGGTCGGCAAAAACATTCAGTACTTC. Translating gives CASSQVSGGVGKNIQYF.

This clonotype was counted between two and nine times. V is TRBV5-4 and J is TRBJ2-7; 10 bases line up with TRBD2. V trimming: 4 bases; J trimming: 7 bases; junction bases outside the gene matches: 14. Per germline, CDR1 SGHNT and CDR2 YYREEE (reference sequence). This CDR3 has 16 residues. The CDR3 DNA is TGTGCCAGCAGCCTACCCTGGGCTAGCGGGAGTGGTGAGCAGTACTTC. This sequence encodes CASSLPWASGSGEQYF.

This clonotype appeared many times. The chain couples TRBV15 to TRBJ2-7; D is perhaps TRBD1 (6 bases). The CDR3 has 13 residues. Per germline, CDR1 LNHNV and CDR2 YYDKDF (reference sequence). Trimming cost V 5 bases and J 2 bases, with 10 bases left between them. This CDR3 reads CATSYRQAYEQYF. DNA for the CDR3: TGTGCCACCAGCTATAGACAGGCCTACGAGCAGTACTTC.

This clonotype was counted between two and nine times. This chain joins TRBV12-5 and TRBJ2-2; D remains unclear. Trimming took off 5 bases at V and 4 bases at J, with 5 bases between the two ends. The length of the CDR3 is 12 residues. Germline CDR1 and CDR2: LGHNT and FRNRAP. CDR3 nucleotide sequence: TGTGCTAGTGGTCTCCCCACCGGGGAGCTGTTTTTT. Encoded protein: CASGLPTGELFF.

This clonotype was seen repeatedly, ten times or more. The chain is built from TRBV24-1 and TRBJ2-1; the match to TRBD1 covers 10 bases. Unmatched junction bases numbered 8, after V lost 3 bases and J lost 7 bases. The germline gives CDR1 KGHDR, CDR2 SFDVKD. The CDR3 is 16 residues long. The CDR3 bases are TGTGCCACCAGTGATCCCGGGACAGGGGATAGGAATGAGCAGTTCTTC. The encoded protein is CATSDPGTGDRNEQFF.

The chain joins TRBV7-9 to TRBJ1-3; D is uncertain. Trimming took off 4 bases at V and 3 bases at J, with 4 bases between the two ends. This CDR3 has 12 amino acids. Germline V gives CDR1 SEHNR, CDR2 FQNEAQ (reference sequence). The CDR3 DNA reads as TGTGCCAGCAGCTCCCATGGAAACACCATATATTTT. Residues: CASSSHGNTIYF.

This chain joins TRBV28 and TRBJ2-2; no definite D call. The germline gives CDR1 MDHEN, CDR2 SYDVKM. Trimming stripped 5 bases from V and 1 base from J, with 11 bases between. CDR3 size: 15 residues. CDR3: CASSVNRRNTGELFF. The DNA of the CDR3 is TGTGCCAGCAGTGTTAATCGAAGGAACACCGGGGAGCTGTTTTTT.

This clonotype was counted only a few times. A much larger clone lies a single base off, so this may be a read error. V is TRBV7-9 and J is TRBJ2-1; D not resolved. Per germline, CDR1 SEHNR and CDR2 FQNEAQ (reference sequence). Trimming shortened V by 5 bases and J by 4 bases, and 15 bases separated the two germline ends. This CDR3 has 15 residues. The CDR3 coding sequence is TGTGCCAGCAGCCTCCGACAAAATCGATACAATGAGCAGTTCTTC. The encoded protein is CASSLRQNRYNEQFF.

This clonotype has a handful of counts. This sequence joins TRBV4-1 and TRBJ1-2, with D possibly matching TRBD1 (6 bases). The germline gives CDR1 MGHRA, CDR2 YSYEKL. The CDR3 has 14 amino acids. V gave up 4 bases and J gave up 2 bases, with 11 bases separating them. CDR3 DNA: TGCGCCAGCAGCCTGAACAGGGAAAACTATGGCTACACCTTC. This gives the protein CASSLNRENYGYTF.

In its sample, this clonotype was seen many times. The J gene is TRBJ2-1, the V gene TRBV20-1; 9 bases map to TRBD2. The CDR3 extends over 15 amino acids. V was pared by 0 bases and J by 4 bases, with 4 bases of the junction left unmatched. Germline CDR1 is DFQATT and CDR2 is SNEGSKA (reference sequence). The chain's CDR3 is CSARDPSGRYNEQFF. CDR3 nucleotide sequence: TGCAGTGCTAGAGATCCCAGCGGGAGGTACAATGAGCAGTTCTTC.

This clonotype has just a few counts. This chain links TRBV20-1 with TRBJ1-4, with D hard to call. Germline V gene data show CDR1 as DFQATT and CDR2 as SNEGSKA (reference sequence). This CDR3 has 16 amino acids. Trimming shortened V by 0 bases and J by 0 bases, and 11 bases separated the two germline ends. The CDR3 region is CSARDNRFATNEKLFF. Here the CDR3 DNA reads TGCAGTGCTAGAGATAACCGCTTTGCAACTAATGAAAAACTGTTTTTT.